This TCR beta chain was obtained from a study of blood T cell repertoires in COVID-19. About the research overall: Acute-phase and convalescent COVID-19 samples originated in the United States, Italy and Spain.

This clone has a single count. In the authors' methods: From reference gene primer amplification, estimates of nucleated cell counts were derived. Measured with immunoSEQ multiplex PCR; TCRdb has only the in-frame clones, and not every one. V and J calls and clone size are as listed in that table; D and trimming were resolved from the DNA. The table shows 200,000 to 250,000 clones, with roughly 86% occurring only once. Germline CDR1 is SGHNT and CDR2 is YENEEA. V gave up 5 bases and J gave up 1 base; unmatched junction bases: 4. The CDR3 has 17 amino acids. This rearrangement joins TRBV11-3 to TRBJ2-3, with 15 bases that match TRBD2. The specimen was peripheral blood. The receptor was derived from a man aged 60 to 69 with acute or convalescent COVID-19. CDR3 DNA sequence: TGTGCCAGCAGCCCCGGGACTAGCGGGGGGCGCACAGATACGCAGTATTTT. Protein: CASSPGTSGGRTDTQYF.